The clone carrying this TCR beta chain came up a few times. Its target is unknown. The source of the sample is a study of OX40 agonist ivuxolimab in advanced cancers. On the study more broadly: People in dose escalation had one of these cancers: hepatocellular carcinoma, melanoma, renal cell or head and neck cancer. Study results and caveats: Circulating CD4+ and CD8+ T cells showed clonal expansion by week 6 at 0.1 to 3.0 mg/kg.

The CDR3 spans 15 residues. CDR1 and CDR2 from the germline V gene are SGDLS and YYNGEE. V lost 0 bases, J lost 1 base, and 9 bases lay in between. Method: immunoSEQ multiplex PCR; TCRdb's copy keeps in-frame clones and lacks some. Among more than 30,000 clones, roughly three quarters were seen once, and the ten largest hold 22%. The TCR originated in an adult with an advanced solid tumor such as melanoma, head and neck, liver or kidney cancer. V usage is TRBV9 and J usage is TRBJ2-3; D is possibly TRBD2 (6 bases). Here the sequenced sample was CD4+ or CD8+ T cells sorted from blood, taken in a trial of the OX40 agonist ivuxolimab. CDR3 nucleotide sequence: TGTGCCAGCAGCGTAGCGCGGGGACGCACAGATACGCAGTATTTT. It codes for CASSVARGRTDTQYF.